These 32 T cell receptor beta chains were sequenced from one sample in a study of shared clonotypes between healthy human individuals. Only in-frame clones appear in the TCRdb table, and some are missing; sequencing was by immunoSEQ multiplex PCR. Of approximately 980,000 clones in the sample, 70% to 85% were seen once. Sequences were obtained from memory CD4+ T cells sorted from blood. Specified subset: CD45RA-negative fraction. The source is a man between 18 and 35 years old in good health.

The chain combines TRBV7-6 with TRBJ2-3; 7 bases agree with TRBD2. Germline V gene data show CDR1 as SGHVS and CDR2 as FNYEAQ. The trim removed 2 bases at V and 6 bases at J, leaving 11 bases unmatched. CDR3 length: 16 residues. In nucleotides, the CDR3 is TGTGCCAGCAGCTTATGGGCGACCGGGGAGGGCGATACGCAGTATTTT. Translated, it gives CASSLWATGEGDTQYF.

The chain employs TRBV2 and TRBJ1-3; D is uncertain. Trimming took 5 bases from V and 4 from J, leaving 15 bases between them. The germline V gene has CDR1 SNHLY and CDR2 FYNNEI. CDR3 length equals 15 residues. The CDR3 loop reads CASSRDGGSGNTIYF. CDR3 coding DNA: TGTGCCAGCAGTCGAGACGGCGGGAGCGGAAACACCATATATTTT.

This clone showed up just a few times. The chain has TRBV28 and TRBJ2-7; D is undetermined. The CDR3 runs to 13 residues. V lost 6 bases and J 7 bases, leaving 16 bases between the germline ends. Germline CDR1 and CDR2: MDHEN and SYDVKM. The CDR3 DNA follows: TGTGCCAGCAGCCGCGTGGGCTTCTCGGAGCAGTACTTC. The encoded protein is CASSRVGFSEQYF.

The rearrangement links TRBV6-5 to TRBJ2-2; TRBD1 matches 7 bases. The V and J ends lost 7 bases and 5 bases, in that order; junction bases with no gene match: 7. Germline assignment: CDR1 MNHEY and CDR2 SVGAGI. The CDR3 has 14 residues. This CDR3 reads CASTRGSWTGELFF. Here the CDR3 DNA reads TGTGCCAGCACCAGGGGGAGTTGGACCGGGGAGCTGTTTTTT.

This clone was observed a handful of times. The rearrangement links TRBV7-6 to TRBJ1-6; no definite D call. Germline CDR1 and CDR2: SGHVS and FNYEAQ. The CDR3 covers 13 residues. Deletions cut 0 bases from V and 7 bases from J, with 4 bases between. The DNA of the CDR3 is TGTGCCAGCAGCTTAGCGGAGAATTCACCCCTCCACTTT. This encodes CASSLAENSPLHF.

The table lists this clone with many counts. CDR3: CASSYLLAGGINEQFF. CDR3 bases: TGTGCCAGCAGTTACCTCCTAGCGGGAGGTATCAATGAGCAGTTCTTC. The V gene is TRBV6-5, the J gene TRBJ2-1; 11 bases agree with TRBD2. The V gene's germline CDR1 is MNHEY and CDR2 SVGAGI. The CDR3 consists of 16 residues. V dropped 2 bases and J dropped 6; count of bases not matched to a gene: 6.

To note about this clone: This sample also contains other DNA sequences that code for the same CDR3. The genes are TRBV2 and TRBJ2-1; 10 bases match TRBD2. Germline V gene lookup returns CDR1 SNHLY and CDR2 FYNNEI. The V and J ends lost 3 bases and 3 bases, in that order; junction bases with no gene match: 5. The CDR3 is 16 residues long. CDR3 sequence reads: CASSEEAGGSYNEQFF. The CDR3 DNA follows: TGTGCCAGCAGTGAGGAAGCGGGAGGGAGCTACAATGAGCAGTTCTTC.

V and J are TRBV5-1 and TRBJ2-1; 7 bases agree with TRBD1. The J segment lost 3 bases and the V segment lost 6 bases, leaving 6 bases of the junction unmatched. CDR1 SGHRS and CDR2 YFSETQ come from the germline V gene. The length of the CDR3 is 14 residues. The CDR3 region is CASKGAASYNEQFF. The CDR3 DNA is TGCGCCAGCAAGGGGGCGGCTAGCTACAATGAGCAGTTCTTC. Full variable domain (remainder filled in from reference TRBV5-1 and TRBJ2-1): KAGVTQTPRYLIKTRGQQVTLSCSPISGHRSVSWYQQTPGQGLQFLFEYFSETQRNKGNFPGRFSGRQFSNSRSEMNVSTLELGDSALYLCASKGAASYNEQFFGPGTRLTVL.

The V call is TRBV6-6, the J call TRBJ1-1; D call uncertain. Germline CDR1 MNHNY, CDR2 SVGAGI (reference sequence). The CDR3 is 13 residues long. The ends were cut back, 6 bases at V and 1 base at J, with 9 bases in the middle. Written as DNA, the CDR3 is TGTGCCAGCAGGTACACATGGAACACTGAAGCTTTCTTT. It is translated as CASRYTWNTEAFF.

This clone appeared once. The chain uses TRBV18 and TRBJ1-2, with D unclear. Trimming pared 0 bases from V and 5 bases from J, leaving 10 bases between. Germline V gene sequence: CDR1 KGHSH, CDR2 LQKENI. This CDR3 contains 14 residues. The CDR3 region has the DNA TGTGCCAGCTCACCACCGGACCGGGTATATGGCTACACCTTC. Translated: CASSPPDRVYGYTF.

The V and J genes are TRBV27 and TRBJ1-5; 7 nucleotides align to TRBD1. Per the germline V gene, CDR1 is MNHEY and CDR2 is SMNVEV (reference sequence). V lost 5 bases, J lost 1 base, and 11 bases stayed unmatched. The CDR3 totals 17 residues. CDR3 loop: CASSTSRGRGSNQPQHF. The CDR3 DNA follows: TGTGCCAGCAGTACCTCGAGGGGGCGCGGGAGCAATCAGCCCCAGCATTTT.

The rearrangement links TRBV6-5 to TRBJ1-5, with D possibly matching TRBD1 (6 bases). The CDR3 sequence is 15 residues long. From germline, CDR1 is MNHEY and CDR2 SVGAGI. V was pared by 5 bases and J by 0 bases, with 11 bases between. The CDR3 here is CASSPRGASNQPQHF. CDR3 coding DNA: TGTGCCAGCAGTCCAAGGGGGGCTAGCAATCAGCCCCAGCATTTT.

The chain recombines TRBV2 with TRBJ2-4; D not resolved. The CDR3 is 16 residues long. V was trimmed by 6 bases and J by 0 bases, leaving 15 bases between them. Germline CDR1 reads SNHLY; CDR2 reads FYNNEI. This chain's CDR3 is CASRPRQDLAKNIQYF. CDR3 nucleotides: TGTGCCAGCAGGCCCCGGCAGGACCTAGCCAAAAACATTCAGTACTTC.

The rearrangement joins TRBV5-4 to TRBJ2-1; tentatively, D is TRBD1 (6 bases). CDR1 is SGHNT, CDR2 YYREEE, per germline (reference sequence). The germline V and J ends were trimmed by 2 bases and 2 bases, with 11 bases remaining between them. The CDR3 contains 15 residues. CDR3 residues: CASSLGTNTYNEQFF. CDR3 DNA sequence: TGTGCCAGCAGCTTAGGGACAAACACCTACAATGAGCAGTTCTTC. The entire variable domain, with the rest obtained from reference TRBV5-4 and TRBJ2-1, is as follows: ETGVTQSPTHLIKTRGQQVTLRCSSQSGHNTVSWYQQALGQGPQFIFQYYREEENGRGNFPPRFSGLQFPNYSSELNVNALELDDSALYLCASSLGTNTYNEQFFGPGTRLTVL.

The chain couples TRBV6-1 to TRBJ1-2; no reliable D call. This CDR3 comprises 13 residues. The V gene lost 3 bases and the J gene lost 4 bases, with 9 bases spanning the gap. The V gene's germline CDR1 is MNHNS and CDR2 SASEGT. Here the CDR3 reads CASSESQTYGYTF. CDR3 bases: TGTGCCAGCAGTGAGAGTCAGACCTATGGCTACACCTTC.

Notes on this clone: Given a much more abundant clone one base away, this may be a read error. The chain employs TRBV7-9 and TRBJ1-5; no definite D call. The V end lost 3 bases, the J end lost 2 bases, and 5 bases lay between the germline ends. The CDR3 is 13 amino acids. From germline, CDR1 is SEHNR and CDR2 FQNEAQ (reference sequence). CDR3 coding DNA: TGTGCCAGCAGCTTCGAGGGCAATCAGCCCCAGCATTTT. Amino acids: CASSFEGNQPQHF.

The chain couples TRBV18 to TRBJ2-7; 8 bases are a match to TRBD1. Germline V lookup: CDR1 KGHSH, CDR2 LQKENI. The CDR3 contains 13 residues. Germline trimming cut 1 base from V and 6 bases from J; bases unmatched to any gene: 2. The CDR3 DNA is TGTGCCAGCTCACCACGCGACAGGGGCGAGCAGTACTTC. Amino acids: CASSPRDRGEQYF.

V gene TRBV28 combines with J gene TRBJ2-3; D not resolved. The ends were cut back, 8 bases at V and 3 bases at J, with 12 bases in the middle. The germline CDR1 and CDR2 sequences are MDHEN and SYDVKM. There are 13 residues in the CDR3. The CDR3 region has the DNA TGTGCCAGCCGTTCGTCGGGTACAGATACGCAGTATTTT. It translates to CASRSSGTDTQYF.

J is TRBJ2-7 and V is TRBV9; the match to TRBD1 covers 9 bases. The J segment lost 6 bases and the V segment lost 4 bases, leaving 8 bases of the junction unmatched. Germline CDR1 and CDR2: SGDLS and YYNGEE. This CDR3 region has 14 residues. In DNA, the CDR3 is TGTGCCAGCAGCCTACGACAGGGGGTCAGCGAGCAGTACTTC. Amino acid sequence: CASSLRQGVSEQYF.

This clone was detected once. V usage is TRBV18 and J usage is TRBJ2-3; tentatively, D is TRBD1 (6 bases). Germline V gene sequence: CDR1 KGHSH, CDR2 LQKENI. V was trimmed by 2 bases and J by 4 bases, leaving 19 bases between them. The CDR3 totals 17 residues. The CDR3 bases are TGTGCCAGCTCACCAGGGAACAGGGTCCTGGGGGCAGATACGCAGTATTTT. This translates into CASSPGNRVLGADTQYF.

This chain connects TRBV5-1 to TRBJ2-7; possibly TRBD1 or TRBD2 for D (5 bases each). CDR1 is SGHRS and CDR2 is YFSETQ in the germline V gene. The V and J ends lost 6 bases and 1 base respectively, with 17 bases between them. The length of the CDR3 is 15 residues. CDR3 loop: CASTLRGDGSYEQYF. The CDR3 region has the DNA TGCGCCAGCACCCTGAGGGGCGATGGGTCCTACGAGCAGTACTTC.

The chain has TRBV28 and TRBJ2-3; 8 bases fit TRBD2. This CDR3 region has 15 residues. With V trimmed by 6 bases and J by 5 bases, 10 bases remained unmatched. Per germline, CDR1 MDHEN and CDR2 SYDVKM. CDR3 residues: CASSSPGLGGDTQYF. The CDR3 DNA follows: TGTGCCAGCAGCTCACCGGGACTAGGGGGAGATACGCAGTATTTT.

The chain joins TRBV30 to TRBJ2-1; D is undetermined. This CDR3 has 14 residues. The V and J ends lost 2 bases and 0 bases respectively, with 8 bases between them. Per the germline V gene, CDR1 is GTSNPN and CDR2 is SVGIG (reference sequence). The CDR3 region is CAWSYSSSYNEQFF. CDR3 in DNA: TGTGCCTGGAGTTATTCGAGCTCCTACAATGAGCAGTTCTTC.

V and J are TRBV27 and TRBJ2-3; D not certain. Germline V gene data show CDR1 as MNHEY and CDR2 as SMNVEV (reference sequence). Trimming pared 5 bases from V and 4 bases from J, leaving 13 bases between. The CDR3 has 14 residues. The CDR3 sequence: CASSAPTWADTQYF. Written as DNA, the CDR3 is TGTGCCAGCAGTGCACCGACCTGGGCAGATACGCAGTATTTT.

The gene calls are TRBV7-2 and TRBJ1-5, with 8 positions matching TRBD1. Germline values: CDR1 SGHTA, CDR2 FQGNSA. The CDR3 sequence is 14 residues long. Germline trimming cut 4 bases from V and 6 bases from J; bases unmatched to any gene: 5. The chain's CDR3 is CASSSQGAIQPQHF. The CDR3 DNA is TGTGCCAGCAGCTCCCAGGGGGCTATTCAGCCCCAGCATTTT.

Turning to this clone: A read error likely explains this, since a far larger clone differs by one base. V is TRBV25-1 and J is TRBJ2-3; D may correspond to TRBD1 or TRBD2 (6 bases each). Germline V gene sequence: CDR1 MGHDK, CDR2 SYGVNS. V was cut by 6 bases and J by 5 bases, with 12 bases left in between. There are 13 residues in the CDR3. This chain's CDR3 is CASSEGGIDTQYF. CDR3 sequence (DNA): TGTGCCAGCAGCGAAGGGGGGATAGATACGCAGTATTTT.

The V and J genes are TRBV7-2 and TRBJ2-3; D not resolved. V shed 6 bases and J shed 0 bases, with 10 bases lying between them. The germline V gene has CDR1 SGHTA and CDR2 FQGNSA. The length of the CDR3 is 14 residues. CDR3 in DNA: TGTGCCAGCAGGTATAGATCTAGCACAGATACGCAGTATTTT. Translating gives CASRYRSSTDTQYF.

The chain is built from TRBV7-2 and TRBJ2-1, with D perhaps matching TRBD2 (6 bases). The V and J ends lost 2 bases and 9 bases respectively, with 17 bases between them. This CDR3 region has 15 residues. The V gene's germline CDR1 is SGHTA and CDR2 FQGNSA. The CDR3 sequence is CASSLKGLSGTEQFF. CDR3 nucleotides: TGTGCCAGCAGCTTAAAGGGACTGTCTGGCACTGAGCAGTTCTTC.

The gene calls are TRBV7-8 and TRBJ2-7; 8 bases map to TRBD1. Germline trimming cut 5 bases from V and 0 bases from J; bases unmatched to any gene: 9. Looked up from germline, CDR1 is SGHVS and CDR2 is FQNEAQ. The CDR3 spans 16 residues. CDR3 in DNA: TGTGCCAGCAGCCGTAACGCAGGGGGCAACTCCTACGAGCAGTACTTC. This sequence encodes CASSRNAGGNSYEQYF.

This chain uses TRBV2 with TRBJ1-2; TRBD1 might be the D (5 bases). The germline CDR1 and CDR2 sequences are SNHLY and FYNNEI. The CDR3 loop spans 11 amino acids. The V gene lost 8 bases and the J gene lost 7 bases, with 11 bases spanning the gap. CDR3 protein: CASGEGVGYTF. The CDR3 coding sequence is TGTGCCAGCGGGGAAGGGGTTGGCTACACCTTC.

The chain links TRBV10-3 to TRBJ1-6; 9 bases align to TRBD1. This CDR3 is built from 14 residues. V dropped 5 bases and J dropped 10; count of bases not matched to a gene: 6. Germline values: CDR1 ENHRY, CDR2 SYGVKD. CDR3 DNA sequence: TGTGCCATCAGTCGGGACAGGGAGGCCTCACCCCTCCACTTT. Its protein is CAISRDREASPLHF.

CDR3 in DNA: TGTGCCAGCAGCCCTCGAGCGGGAGGGCAGGGTGAGCAGTTCTTC. This gives the protein CASSPRAGGQGEQFF. This rearrangement joins TRBV9 to TRBJ2-1; 10 bases are a match to TRBD2. Trimming took 4 bases from V and 9 from J; bases not matched to a gene: 10. CDR1 SGDLS and CDR2 YYNGEE come from the germline V gene. CDR3 length: 15 amino acids.